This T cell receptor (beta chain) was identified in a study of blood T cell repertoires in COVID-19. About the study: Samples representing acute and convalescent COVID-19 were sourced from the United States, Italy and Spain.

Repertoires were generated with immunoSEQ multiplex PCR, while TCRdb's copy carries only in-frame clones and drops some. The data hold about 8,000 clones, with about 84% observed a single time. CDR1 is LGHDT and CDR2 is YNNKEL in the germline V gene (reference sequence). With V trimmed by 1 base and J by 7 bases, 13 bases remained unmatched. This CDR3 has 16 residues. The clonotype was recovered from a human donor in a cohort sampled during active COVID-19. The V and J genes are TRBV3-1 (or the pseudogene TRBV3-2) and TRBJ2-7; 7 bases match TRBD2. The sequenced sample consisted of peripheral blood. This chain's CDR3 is CASSQASGGSGGEQYV. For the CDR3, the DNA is TGTGCCAGCAGCCAAGCCTCAGGCGGGTCCGGGGGGGAGCAGTACGTC.